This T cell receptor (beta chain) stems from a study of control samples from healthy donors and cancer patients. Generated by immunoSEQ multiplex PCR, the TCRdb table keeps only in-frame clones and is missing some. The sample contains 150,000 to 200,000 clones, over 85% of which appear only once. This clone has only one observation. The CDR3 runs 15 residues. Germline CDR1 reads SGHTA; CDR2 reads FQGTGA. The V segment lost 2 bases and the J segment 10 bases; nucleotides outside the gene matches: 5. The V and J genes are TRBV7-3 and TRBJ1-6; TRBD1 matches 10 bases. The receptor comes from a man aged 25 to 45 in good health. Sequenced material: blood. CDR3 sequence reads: CASSLWGQGHSPLHF. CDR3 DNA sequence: TGTGCCAGCAGCTTATGGGGACAGGGGCACTCACCCCTCCACTTT.